Shown below are 22 T cell receptor beta chains from a single sample sequenced in a study of control samples from healthy donors and cancer patients. Clones were read by immunoSEQ multiplex PCR, and TCRdb kept only the in-frame ones, dropping some. The data contain around 79,000 clones, roughly 93% of them singletons. The sample was PBMCs. Every receptor here comes from a woman aged 40 to 50 with lung cancer.

The chain joins TRBV6-5 to TRBJ1-2; weak D call: TRBD1 (5 bases). V lost 6 bases and J lost 3, with 17 bases in between. This CDR3 has 15 amino acids. Germline V CDR1 and CDR2: MNHEY, SVGAGI. This CDR3 reads CASSPPGGVDYGYTF. The CDR3 nucleotides read TGTGCCAGCAGCCCCCCCGGGGGAGTTGACTATGGCTACACCTTC.

The rearrangement links TRBV11-2 to TRBJ1-4; 8 nucleotides line up with TRBD1. The CDR3 runs to 15 residues. J was trimmed by 4 bases and V by 5 bases; bases with no gene match: 6. The germline gives CDR1 SGHAT, CDR2 FQNNGV. CDR3 DNA sequence: TGTGCCAGCAGCCCAAGACAGGGGTTTAATGAAAAACTGTTTTTT. Its protein product is CASSPRQGFNEKLFF.

The chain joins TRBV24-1 to TRBJ1-2, with D perhaps matching TRBD1 (5 bases). The ends were cut back, 10 bases at V and 4 bases at J, with 18 bases in the middle. Germline-derived CDR1 and CDR2 are KGHDR and SFDVKD. The CDR3 consists of 14 residues. The CDR3 nucleotides read TGTGCCACTTCGAAACAGGAGAAAGTCTATGGCTACACCTTC. Its protein is CATSKQEKVYGYTF.

This clone was seen once. J is TRBJ2-1 and V is TRBV2; D could derive from TRBD1 or TRBD2 (5 bases each). The CDR3 spans 14 residues. The germline CDR1 and CDR2 sequences are SNHLY and FYNNEI. V lost 7 bases, J lost 7 bases, and 17 bases lay in between. The CDR3 loop reads CASMRGPLQNEQFF. Written as DNA, the CDR3 is TGTGCCAGCATGAGGGGACCGCTCCAGAATGAGCAGTTCTTC.

The chain employs TRBV19 and TRBJ2-7, with TRBD1 as a possible D gene (7 bases). The ends were cut back, 5 bases at V and 7 bases at J, with 21 bases in the middle. CDR1 and CDR2 (germline): LNHDA, SQIVND (reference sequence). This CDR3 region has 15 residues. This CDR3 reads CASSPEEGAFREQYF. The CDR3, as DNA: TGTGCCAGTAGTCCCGAGGAGGGGGCTTTCCGGGAGCAGTACTTC.

The V and J genes are TRBV12-3 or TRBV12-4 and TRBJ2-2, with D unresolved. Trimming shortened V by 1 base and J by 6 bases, and 6 bases separated the two germline ends. The CDR3 is 13 residues long. The CDR3 loop is CASSLDLPGELFF. The CDR3 bases are TGTGCCAGCAGTTTAGATCTACCCGGGGAGCTGTTTTTT.

V is TRBV2 and J is TRBJ2-5, with 9 bases fitting TRBD1. Trimming at V came to 8 bases and at J to 7 bases, leaving 14 bases not matched to a gene. CDR3 length: 15 residues. From germline, CDR1 is SNHLY and CDR2 FYNNEI. The CDR3 is CASDSWDRAILTQYF. DNA of the CDR3: TGTGCCAGCGACTCCTGGGACAGGGCGATTCTGACCCAGTACTTC.

The chain recombines TRBV7-6 with TRBJ2-5, with 10 bases that match TRBD2. With V trimmed by 1 base and J by 1 base, 3 bases remained unmatched. In germline, CDR1 is SGHVS, CDR2 FNYEAQ. The CDR3 is 16 residues long. Here the CDR3 reads CASSLELAGPQETQYF. In DNA, the CDR3 is TGTGCCAGCAGCTTAGAACTAGCGGGGCCCCAAGAGACCCAGTACTTC. The entire variable domain, with the rest obtained from reference TRBV7-6 and TRBJ2-5, is as follows: GAGVSQSPRYKVTKRGQDVALRCDPISGHVSLYWYRQALGQGPEFLTYFNYEAQQDKSGLPNDRFSAERPEGSISTLTIQRTEQRDSAMYRCASSLELAGPQETQYFGPGTRLLVL.

V and J are TRBV7-8 and TRBJ2-5; 7 bases agree with TRBD2. The length of the CDR3 is 14 residues. Per the germline V gene, CDR1 is SGHVS and CDR2 is FQNEAQ. V lost 10 bases, J lost 1 base, and 9 bases stayed unmatched. The CDR3 bases are TGTGCCACCACCCGGGAGGCAAGCCAAGAGACCCAGTACTTC. The encoded protein is CATTREASQETQYF.

The V gene is TRBV9, the J gene TRBJ1-3; D is unresolved. The germline V gene encodes CDR1 SGDLS and CDR2 YYNGEE. The CDR3 is made up of 14 amino acids. V was pared by 4 bases and J by 4 bases, with 12 bases between. CDR3 sequence: CASSLNHLGNTIYF. The CDR3 DNA follows: TGTGCCAGCAGCCTTAACCACCTGGGAAACACCATATATTTT.

The chain joins TRBV7-9 to TRBJ1-1; D call uncertain. The CDR3 loop spans 14 amino acids. The V and J ends lost 3 bases and 3 bases respectively, with 11 bases between them. Germline CDR1 and CDR2: SEHNR and FQNEAQ (reference sequence). The CDR3 region is CASSFSRQDTEAFF. The CDR3 DNA is TGTGCCAGCAGCTTCTCCCGGCAGGACACTGAAGCTTTCTTT.

The chain carries TRBV6-5 and TRBJ2-3; D perhaps matches TRBD2 (5 bases). Germline V gives CDR1 MNHEY, CDR2 SVGAGI. The CDR3 is 12 amino acids. The V and J ends lost 5 bases and 6 bases respectively, with 9 bases between them. In nucleotides, the CDR3 is TGTGCCAGCAGTAGGCGCGGGGATACGCAGTATTTT. Translation: CASSRRGDTQYF.

This clone was found once. This sequence joins TRBV15 and TRBJ2-3, with 13 bases matching TRBD2. Germline CDR1 is LNHNV and CDR2 is YYDKDF (reference sequence). CDR3 length equals 15 residues. With V trimmed by 8 bases and J by 3 bases, 5 bases remained unmatched. CDR3 in amino acids: CATSRLAGGTDTQYF. Written as DNA, the CDR3 is TGTGCCACCTCTCGACTAGCGGGGGGTACAGATACGCAGTATTTT.

The chain carries TRBV3-1 (or the pseudogene TRBV3-2) and TRBJ1-1; the D is unclear. The germline V gene encodes CDR1 LGHDT and CDR2 YNNKEL (reference sequence). CDR3 length equals 14 residues. Trimming cost V 4 bases and J 0 bases, with 9 bases left between them. This CDR3 reads CASSLAGVNTEAFF. CDR3 nucleotides: TGTGCCAGCAGCCTCGCGGGAGTGAACACTGAAGCTTTCTTT.

The chain is built from TRBV7-3 and TRBJ2-3; D gene uncertain. V was shortened by 4 bases and J by 1 base, with 12 bases between the two germline ends. The CDR3 runs to 15 residues. Germline CDR1 reads SGHTA; CDR2 reads FQGTGA. The CDR3 reads CASSSPTSGTDTQYF. Here the CDR3 DNA reads TGTGCCAGCAGCTCCCCTACCTCTGGCACAGATACGCAGTATTTT.

The J gene is TRBJ1-2, the V gene TRBV19; D is unresolved. The length of the CDR3 is 13 residues. From germline, CDR1 is LNHDA and CDR2 SQIVND (reference sequence). The V end lost 8 bases, the J end lost 0 bases, and 10 bases lay between the germline ends. CDR3: CASGPMANYGYTF. The CDR3 nucleotides read TGTGCCAGTGGTCCGATGGCTAACTATGGCTACACCTTC.

The V gene is TRBV18, the J gene TRBJ1-2; TRBD1 might be the D (6 bases). This CDR3 contains 14 residues. Per germline, CDR1 KGHSH and CDR2 LQKENI. V was cut by 6 bases and J by 1 base, with 12 bases left in between. CDR3 in DNA: TGTGCCAGCTCTTCGACAGGTTTTAACTATGGCTACACCTTC. This sequence encodes CASSSTGFNYGYTF.

As regards this clone: Other nucleotide sequences from this sample produce the same CDR3. The CDR3 sequence: CASGPLNEQYF. CDR3 coding DNA: TGTGCTAGTGGTCCTCTTAACGAGCAGTACTTC. The V gene is TRBV12-5, the J gene TRBJ2-7; D is uncertain. This CDR3 is 11 amino acids long. V lost 5 bases to trimming and J lost 5 bases, with 7 bases between them. CDR1 and CDR2 from the germline V gene are LGHNT and FRNRAP.

This rearrangement joins TRBV6-5 to TRBJ2-7, with D possibly being TRBD1 (6 bases). Germline CDR1 reads MNHEY; CDR2 reads SVGAGI. V dropped 4 bases and J dropped 1 base, with 14 bases sitting between them. The CDR3 extends over 15 amino acids. CDR3 region: CASSSRKGDSYEQYF. The DNA of the CDR3 is TGTGCCAGCAGTTCAAGGAAGGGGGATTCCTACGAGCAGTACTTC.

This chain joins TRBV7-9 and TRBJ2-1, with unresolved D. CDR3 length: 13 amino acids. V was pared by 8 bases and J by 2 bases, with 10 bases between. CDR1 is SEHNR, CDR2 FQNEAQ, per germline (reference sequence). In nucleotides, the CDR3 is TGTGCCAGCCGCGTGGCCCCCTACAATGAGCAGTTCTTC. It codes for CASRVAPYNEQFF.

Here the CDR3 DNA reads TGTGCCAGCAGCTCACGGTTCGGCTCTATGAACACTGAAGCTTTCTTT. This codes for CASSSRFGSMNTEAFF. This chain connects TRBV7-8 to TRBJ1-1; D not resolved. Germline loops: CDR1 SGHVS, CDR2 FQNEAQ. V shed 4 bases and J shed 0 bases, with 15 bases lying between them. The CDR3 has 16 residues.

The CDR3 DNA reads TGTGCCAGCAGCCAGAACGTTGGGGGGGCCGTCGACGAGCAGTACTTC. Residues: CASSQNVGGAVDEQYF. V and J are TRBV4-2 and TRBJ2-7; a weak D match, TRBD2 (7 bases). Germline V lookup: CDR1 LGHNA, CDR2 YNFKEQ. Trimming stripped 3 bases from V and 5 bases from J, with 20 bases between. The CDR3 is made up of 16 amino acids.